The following is a T cell receptor (beta chain) sequence with its context. This sample was included in a study of cytomegalovirus exposure and HLA in healthy donors. CDR3 length: 14 residues. V lost 5 bases and J 6 bases, leaving 14 bases between the germline ends. In germline, CDR1 is SEHNR, CDR2 FQNEAQ (reference sequence). Here immunoSEQ multiplex PCR was the method, and the copy in TCRdb shows in-frame clones only, minus some. In the table there are around 61,000 clones, more than 90% of which are singletons. Material for sequencing was PBMCs. The clonotype originates from a man younger than 35 in good health and CMV-seronegative. This sequence joins TRBV7-9 and TRBJ1-5; D remains unclear. The CDR3: CASSPDGASQPQHF. In DNA, the CDR3 is TGTGCCAGCAGCCCCGACGGAGCAAGTCAGCCCCAGCATTTT.